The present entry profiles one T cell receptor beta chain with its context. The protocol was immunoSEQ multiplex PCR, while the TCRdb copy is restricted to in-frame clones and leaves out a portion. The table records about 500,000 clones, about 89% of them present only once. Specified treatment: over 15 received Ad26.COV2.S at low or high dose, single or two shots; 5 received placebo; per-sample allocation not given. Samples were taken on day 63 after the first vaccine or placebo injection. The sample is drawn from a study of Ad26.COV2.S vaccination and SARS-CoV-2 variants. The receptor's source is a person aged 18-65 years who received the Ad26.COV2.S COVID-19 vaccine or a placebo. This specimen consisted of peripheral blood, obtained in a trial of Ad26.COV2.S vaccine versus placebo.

CDR3 region: CSVWGRLRQGENYEQYF. The CDR3 bases are TGCAGCGTTTGGGGGAGGTTAAGACAGGGGGAGAACTACGAGCAGTACTTC. The rearrangement joins TRBV29-1 to TRBJ2-7; the match to TRBD1 covers 9 bases. The CDR3 spans 17 residues. The V gene's germline CDR1 is SQVTM and CDR2 ANQGSEA. J gave up 3 bases and V 5 bases, and 17 bases lay outside the gene matches.